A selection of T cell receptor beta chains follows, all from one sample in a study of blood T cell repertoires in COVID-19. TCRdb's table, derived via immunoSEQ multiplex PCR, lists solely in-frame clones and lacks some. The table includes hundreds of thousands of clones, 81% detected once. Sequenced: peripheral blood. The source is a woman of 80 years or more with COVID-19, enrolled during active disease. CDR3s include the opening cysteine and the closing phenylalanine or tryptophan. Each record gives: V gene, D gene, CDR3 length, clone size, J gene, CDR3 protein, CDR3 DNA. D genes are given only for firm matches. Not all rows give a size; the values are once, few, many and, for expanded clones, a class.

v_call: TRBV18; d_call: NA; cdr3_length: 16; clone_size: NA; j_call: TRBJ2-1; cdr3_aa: CASSEQMSLTGNEQFF; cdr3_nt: TGTGCCAGCTCAGAACAGATGAGTCTAACGGGGAATGAGCAGTTCTTC
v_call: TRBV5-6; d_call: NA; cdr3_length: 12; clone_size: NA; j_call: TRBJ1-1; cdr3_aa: CASSFLNTEAFF; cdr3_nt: TGTGCCAGCAGCTTTTTAAACACTGAAGCTTTCTTT
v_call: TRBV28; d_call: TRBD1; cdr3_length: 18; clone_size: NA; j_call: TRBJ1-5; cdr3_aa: CASSRVGYRGIMNQPQHF; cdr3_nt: TGTGCCAGCAGCCGCGTAGGATACAGGGGAATTATGAATCAGCCCCAGCATTTT
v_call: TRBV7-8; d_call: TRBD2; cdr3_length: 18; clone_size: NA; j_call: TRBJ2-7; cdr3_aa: CASSLGGLAGGSSYEQYF; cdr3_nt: TGTGCCAGCAGCTTAGGGGGACTAGCGGGAGGGTCCTCCTACGAGCAGTACTTC
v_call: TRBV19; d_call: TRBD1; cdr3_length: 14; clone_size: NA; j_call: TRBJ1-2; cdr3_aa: CASASPGQGYGYTF; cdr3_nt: TGTGCCAGTGCCTCACCGGGACAGGGCTATGGCTACACCTTC
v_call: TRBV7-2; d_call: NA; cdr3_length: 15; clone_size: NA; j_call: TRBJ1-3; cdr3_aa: CASSLEAGTGNTIYF; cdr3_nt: TGTGCCAGCAGCTTAGAGGCAGGGACAGGAAACACCATATATTTT
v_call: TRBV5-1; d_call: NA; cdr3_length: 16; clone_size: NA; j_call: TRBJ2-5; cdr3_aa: CASSLGDAGFGETQYF; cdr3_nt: TGCGCCAGCAGCCTGGGCGATGCAGGGTTTGGCGAGACCCAGTACTTC
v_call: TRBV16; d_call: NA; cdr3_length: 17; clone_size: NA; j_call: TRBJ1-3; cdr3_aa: CASSQSRLHLGGTTIYF; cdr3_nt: TGTGCCAGCAGCCAATCTAGACTTCACCTTGGAGGAACCACCATATATTTT
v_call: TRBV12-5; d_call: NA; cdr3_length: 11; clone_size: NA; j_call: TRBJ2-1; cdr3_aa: CASAMRGEQFF; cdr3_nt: TGTGCTAGTGCCATGAGAGGTGAGCAGTTCTTC
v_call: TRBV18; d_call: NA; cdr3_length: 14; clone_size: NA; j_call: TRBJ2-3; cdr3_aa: CASSRDYNTDTQYF; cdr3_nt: TGTGCCAGCTCACGCGACTATAACACAGATACGCAGTATTTT
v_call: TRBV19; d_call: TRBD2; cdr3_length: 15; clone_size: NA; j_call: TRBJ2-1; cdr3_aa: CASRGPAGYVNEQFF; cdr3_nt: TGTGCCAGTAGGGGTCCAGCGGGATATGTCAATGAGCAGTTCTTC
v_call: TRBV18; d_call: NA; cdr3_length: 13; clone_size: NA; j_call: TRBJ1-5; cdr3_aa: CASSPQSDQPQHF; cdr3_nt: TGTGCCAGCTCACCGCAATCGGATCAGCCCCAGCATTTT
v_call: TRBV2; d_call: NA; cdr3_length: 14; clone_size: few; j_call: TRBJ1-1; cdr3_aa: CASSALTVNTEAFF; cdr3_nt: TGTGCCAGCAGTGCCCTGACAGTGAACACTGAAGCTTTCTTT
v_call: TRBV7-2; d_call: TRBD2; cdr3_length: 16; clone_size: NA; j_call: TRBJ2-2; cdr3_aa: CASSLGGRGDTGELFF; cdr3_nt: TGTGCCAGCAGCTTGGGCGGGAGGGGGGACACCGGGGAGCTGTTTTTT
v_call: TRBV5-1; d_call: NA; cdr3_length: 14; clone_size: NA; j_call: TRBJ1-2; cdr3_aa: CASSLRGEGYGYTF; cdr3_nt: TGCGCCAGCAGCCTCAGGGGAGAGGGCTATGGCTACACCTTC
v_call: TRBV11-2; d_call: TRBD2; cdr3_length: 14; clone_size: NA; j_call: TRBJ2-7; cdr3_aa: CASSYQRGPYEQYF; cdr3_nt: TGTGCCAGCAGCTACCAGCGGGGCCCCTACGAGCAGTACTTC
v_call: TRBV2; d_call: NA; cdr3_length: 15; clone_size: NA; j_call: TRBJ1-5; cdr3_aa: CASSEAGRSNQPQHF; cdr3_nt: TGTGCCAGCAGTGAAGCGGGGCGTAGCAATCAGCCCCAGCATTTT